This TCR beta chain was retrieved from a study of response to subunit inactivated influenza vaccine. General study findings and limits: There was a suggestion from the authors that each seasonal influenza vaccination recruits few new T cells.

TCRdb reprocessed the RT-PCR reads with MiXCR, giving one entry per CDR3 protein. Of around 520,000 distinct CDR3 sequences in the sample, 12% were seen once. Germline V gene data show CDR1 as SGHRS and CDR2 as YFSETQ. This CDR3 spans 16 amino acids. Germline trimming cut 0 bases from V and 6 bases from J; bases unmatched to any gene: 6. This clonotype was picked up a small number of times. Its antigen is undetermined. This clonotype was sampled from a middle-aged man who received an inactivated influenza vaccine. The rearrangement uses TRBV5-1 and TRBJ2-4; 10 bases agree with TRBD2. Sequenced material: PBMCs from blood, taken on the day of vaccination. CDR3 sequence (DNA): TGCGCCAGCAGCTTGGCCTGGACTAGCGGAATAAACATTCAGTACTTC. Its translation is CASSLAWTSGINIQYF.